This entry describes one TCR beta chain. What it binds is not known. Quantitative 5'-RACE with molecular barcodes produced the TCR beta libraries. TCRdb passed the 5' RACE reads through MiXCR, listing each CDR3 protein once. The data show around 480,000 distinct CDR3 sequences, with roughly a sixth seen just once and just over 1% held by the top ten. This CDR3 is 14 amino acids long. With V trimmed by 7 bases and J by 5 bases, 10 bases remained unmatched. Per the germline V gene, CDR1 is DFQATT and CDR2 is SNEGSKA (reference sequence). The entry originates in a study of CD8 T cells in ankylosing spondylitis. Study observations and caveats: Characteristic of ankylosing spondylitis blood, it appeared, was a TCR beta motif comprising eight highly homologous variants. In synovial fluid and blood from reactive arthritis, some motif variants were previously reported. Significant enrichment of disease-linked clones was reported in matched ankylosing spondylitis synovial fluid. As for the disease-linked clones, they showed a CD8+ phenotype and occurred at relatively low frequencies in peripheral blood.

The sequence came from a male donor with ankylosing spondylitis. Sequenced sample: blood, either unsorted or a sorted T cell fraction (not recorded which). The chain joins TRBV20-1 to TRBJ2-2; TRBD1 aligns across 7 bases. CDR3 region: CSGQRGQGTGELFF. The CDR3 region has the DNA TGCAGTGGGCAGAGGGGGCAGGGAACCGGGGAGCTGTTTTTT.